Below are 14 T cell receptor beta chains sequenced from a single sample in a study of CD8 T cells in Susac syndrome. Random-hexamer reverse transcription was applied to roughly 0.45 to 1 ug RNA. TCRdb used MiXCR to reprocess the immunoSEQ multiplex PCR reads, holding one entry per CDR3 protein. The table has roughly 80,000 distinct CDR3 sequences, around 94% seen once. Sequencing was performed on CD8+ T cells from PBMCs. These receptors were collected from a human donor with Susac syndrome.

CDR3 in DNA: TGTGCCAGCAGCTTAAAAGCCTTACAAGAGACCCAGTACTTC. Amino acids: CASSLKALQETQYF. This chain links TRBV13 with TRBJ2-5; the D is unclear. This CDR3 contains 14 residues. CDR1 and CDR2 (germline): PRHDT, FYEKMQ (reference sequence). Trimming removed 2 bases from V and 2 bases from J, with 9 bases in between.

The genes are TRBV27 and TRBJ2-3, with 11 bases matching TRBD2. The CDR3 totals 17 residues. Germline V lookup: CDR1 MNHEY, CDR2 SMNVEV (reference sequence). V shed 6 bases and J 1 base; nucleotides not matched to a gene: 9. CDR3 nucleotides: TGTGCCAGCAGCACTAGCGGGGGATACCTTCGCACAGATACGCAGTATTTT. This codes for CASSTSGGYLRTDTQYF.

This clonotype was seen once. The rearrangement links TRBV20-1 to TRBJ2-5, with 7 bases fitting TRBD2. The J segment lost 5 bases and the V segment lost 6 bases, leaving 12 bases of the junction unmatched. Looked up from germline, CDR1 is DFQATT and CDR2 is SNEGSKA (reference sequence). The length of the CDR3 is 14 residues. The CDR3 region has the DNA TGCAGTGCCGTACCTCCGGGGGGTGGGGAGACCCAGTACTTC. This gives the protein CSAVPPGGGETQYF.

A few counts support this clonotype. V usage is TRBV20-1 and J usage is TRBJ1-5, with a possible D match to TRBD1 (6 bases). The germline CDR1 and CDR2 sequences are DFQATT and SNEGSKA (reference sequence). The V end was cut by 3 bases, the J end by 7 bases, with 13 bases between. The CDR3 is made up of 13 amino acids. The CDR3: CSASIGGRQPQHF. In DNA, the CDR3 is TGCAGTGCTAGTATCGGGGGCCGGCAGCCCCAGCATTTT.

The chain recombines TRBV2 with TRBJ1-1; no definite D call. The germline CDR1 and CDR2 sequences are SNHLY and FYNNEI. The CDR3 extends over 13 amino acids. The V end lost 1 base, the J end lost 4 bases, and 7 bases lay between the germline ends. The CDR3 is CASSEGRGTEAFF. The CDR3 DNA sequence: TGTGCCAGCAGTGAAGGGCGAGGCACTGAAGCTTTCTTT.

This clonotype came up a few times. In DNA form, the CDR3 reads TGCGCCAGCAGCCTAGAGGCTGGGGCCAAAAACATTCAGTACTTC. Protein product: CASSLEAGAKNIQYF. This chain links TRBV4-3 with TRBJ2-4, with D unresolved. Trimming cost V 4 bases and J 1 base, with 11 bases left between them. The germline V gene has CDR1 LGHNA and CDR2 YSLEER. The length of the CDR3 is 15 residues.

The J gene is TRBJ1-1, the V gene TRBV15, with no clear D. Germline V lookup: CDR1 LNHNV, CDR2 YYDKDF (reference sequence). The CDR3 runs to 17 residues. Trimming left V 5 bases short and J 0 bases short, with 19 bases between. The CDR3 DNA reads TGTGCCACCAGCGGAGGTTCGCCTGGTAGAATGAACACTGAAGCTTTCTTT. The encoded protein is CATSGGSPGRMNTEAFF.

This chain links TRBV20-1 with TRBJ2-7, with 10 bases lining up with TRBD2. CDR1 is DFQATT and CDR2 is SNEGSKA in the germline V gene (reference sequence). This CDR3 region has 17 residues. Trimming cost V 0 bases and J 0 bases; bases outside gene matches: 8. The CDR3 region is CSARDSGTSVSSYEQYF. For the CDR3, the DNA is TGCAGTGCTAGAGATTCCGGGACTAGCGTAAGCTCCTACGAGCAGTACTTC.

This clonotype was observed a single time. J is TRBJ1-1 and V is TRBV2; no clear D gene. V was trimmed by 3 bases and J by 1 base, leaving 9 bases between them. The CDR3 length is 14 residues. The germline V gene has CDR1 SNHLY and CDR2 FYNNEI. This chain's CDR3 is CASSEISGNTEAFF. As DNA, the CDR3 is TGTGCCAGCAGTGAGATTTCAGGGAACACTGAAGCTTTCTTT.

The V gene is TRBV9, the J gene TRBJ2-2; tentative D call: TRBD1 (6 bases). The V and J ends lost 2 bases and 7 bases respectively, with 18 bases between them. CDR3 length equals 16 residues. Germline values: CDR1 SGDLS, CDR2 YYNGEE. This chain's CDR3 is CASSVRGTGNVGELFF. The CDR3 DNA follows: TGTGCCAGCAGCGTCCGAGGAACAGGGAATGTCGGGGAGCTGTTTTTT.

The CDR3 sequence is CASTPDSPRVTEAFF. CDR3 nucleotide sequence: TGTGCCAGCACTCCGGACTCACCGAGGGTCACTGAAGCTTTCTTT. This sequence joins TRBV6-6 and TRBJ1-1; D uncertain. Germline assignment: CDR1 MNHNY and CDR2 SVGAGI (reference sequence). The V end lost 7 bases, the J end lost 4 bases, and 19 bases lay between the germline ends. CDR3 size: 15 residues.

The chain has TRBV12-3 or TRBV12-4 and TRBJ1-6; tentatively, D is TRBD1 (6 bases). Trimming left V 5 bases short and J 2 bases short, with 10 bases between. The CDR3 consists of 15 residues. The CDR3 reads CASSPTGAYNSPLHF. The DNA of the CDR3 is TGTGCCAGCAGTCCGACAGGTGCCTATAATTCACCCCTCCACTTT.

This clonotype was counted once. CDR3 residues: CASSVRMDTQYF. CDR3 nucleotides: TGTGCCAGCAGCGTCCGGATGGATACGCAGTATTTT. The V gene is TRBV13, the J gene TRBJ2-3; D remains unclear. Germline V gene data show CDR1 as PRHDT and CDR2 as FYEKMQ (reference sequence). CDR3 size: 12 residues. The ends were cut back, 5 bases at V and 6 bases at J, with 9 bases in the middle.

The chain is built from TRBV6-4 and TRBJ2-7; D uncertain. The CDR3 covers 15 residues. Between the trimmed V and J ends, which lost 0 bases and 2 bases, there was a span of 11 bases. Germline CDR1 is MRHNA and CDR2 is SNTAGT. The CDR3 nucleotides are TGTGCCAGCAGTGACTCGAGAAGGGTGCCCTACGAGCAGTACTTC. Amino acid sequence: CASSDSRRVPYEQYF.